These 29 T cell receptor beta chains share one sample of origin, sequenced in a study of somatic mutations in cytotoxic T cells in rheumatoid arthritis. Sequencing was performed with immunoSEQ multiplex PCR; in TCRdb, only in-frame clones are kept and a portion is missing. This sample has about 20,000 clones; 86% occur once, and the top ten carry approximately 20%. The sample taken for sequencing was CD8+ T cells sorted from blood. The receptors come from a woman between 50 and 59 years old in good health.

V and J are TRBV4-3 and TRBJ2-1; TRBD2 matches 8 bases. CDR3 size: 15 residues. Germline CDR1 and CDR2: LGHNA and YSLEER. Trimming cost V 5 bases and J 4 bases; bases outside gene matches: 7. The CDR3, as DNA: TGCGCCAGCAGCGGAAGAACTAGCGGATACAATGAGCAGTTCTTC. Protein: CASSGRTSGYNEQFF.

This chain links TRBV6-1 with TRBJ1-2; no reliable D call. From germline, CDR1 is MNHNS and CDR2 SASEGT. V was trimmed by 1 base and J by 3 bases, leaving 6 bases between them. The CDR3 length is 13 residues. CDR3 amino acids: CASSEGRYYGYTF. The CDR3 DNA reads TGTGCCAGCAGTGAAGGACGGTACTATGGCTACACCTTC.

The chain couples TRBV4-3 to TRBJ1-2; a weak D match, TRBD1 (6 bases). V shed 2 bases and J shed 1 base, with 14 bases lying between them. Germline V CDR1 and CDR2: LGHNA, YSLEER. The CDR3 is made up of 16 amino acids. The CDR3: CASSQSGTPNNYGYTF. Here the CDR3 DNA reads TGCGCCAGCAGCCAATCCGGGACACCGAATAACTATGGCTACACCTTC.

CDR3 residues: CASSQDRGNGNTIYF. The CDR3 bases are TGCGCCAGCAGCCAAGACAGAGGGAATGGAAACACCATATATTTT. The chain recombines TRBV4-3 with TRBJ1-3; D remains ambiguous. Germline lookup yields CDR1 LGHNA and CDR2 YSLEER. The V end lost 0 bases, the J end lost 3 bases, and 9 bases lay between the germline ends. The CDR3 is 15 amino acids.

CDR3 nucleotides: TGCGCCAGCAGCCAACCCCGAAAGAGGACTAGCGGGGGACGAGAGACCCAGTACTTC. This sequence encodes CASSQPRKRTSGGRETQYF. J is TRBJ2-5 and V is TRBV4-3; 13 bases align to TRBD2. The CDR3 loop spans 19 amino acids. The germline gives CDR1 LGHNA, CDR2 YSLEER. Unmatched junction bases numbered 13, after V lost 2 bases and J lost 4 bases.

The gene calls are TRBV7-7 and TRBJ1-3; no firm D call. Germline V CDR1 and CDR2: SSHAT, FNYEAQ (reference sequence). Between the trimmed V and J ends, which lost 4 bases and 0 bases, there was a span of 1 base. There are 12 residues in the CDR3. The CDR3 protein is CASSYSGNTIYF. DNA for the CDR3: TGTGCCAGCAGCTACTCTGGAAACACCATATATTTT.

The V call is TRBV13, the J call TRBJ2-1; either TRBD1 or TRBD2 may supply D (5 bases each). The length of the CDR3 is 15 residues. In germline, CDR1 is PRHDT, CDR2 FYEKMQ (reference sequence). Trimming shortened V by 7 bases and J by 4 bases, and 17 bases separated the two germline ends. CDR3 residues: CASTPGTGKYNEQFF. DNA of the CDR3: TGTGCCAGCACTCCCGGGACGGGCAAATACAATGAGCAGTTCTTC.

This clone turned up a few times. V is TRBV7-9 and J is TRBJ1-1; D is unclear. The CDR3 totals 12 residues. Germline CDR1 reads SEHNR; CDR2 reads FQNEAQ (reference sequence). V lost 1 base to trimming and J lost 7 bases, with 7 bases between them. This CDR3 reads CASSLGDIEAFF. CDR3 nucleotides: TGTGCCAGCAGCTTAGGGGATATTGAAGCTTTCTTT. The whole variable domain, filled in from reference TRBV7-9 and TRBJ1-1, reads DTGVSQNPRHKITKRGQNVTFRCDPISEHNRLYWYRQTLGQGPEFLTYFQNEAQLEKSRLLSDRFSAERPKGSFSTLEIQRTEQGDSAMYLCASSLGDIEAFFGQGTRLTVV.

The chain carries TRBV7-9 and TRBJ2-5; 8 nucleotides line up with TRBD1. CDR1 SEHNR and CDR2 FQNEAQ come from the germline V gene (reference sequence). V dropped 8 bases and J dropped 9; count of bases not matched to a gene: 11. The length of the CDR3 is 13 residues. Written as DNA, the CDR3 is TGTGCCAGCTATTCCGGGACAGGCCAGCCCCAGTACTTC. Translating it yields CASYSGTGQPQYF.

The genes are TRBV7-6 and TRBJ2-5; D unresolved. Germline V gives CDR1 SGHVS, CDR2 FNYEAQ. V was shortened by 1 base and J by 8 bases, with 11 bases between the two germline ends. This CDR3 comprises 13 residues. The CDR3 is CASSLEVSTTQYF. The CDR3 DNA sequence: TGTGCCAGCAGCTTAGAAGTATCGACCACCCAGTACTTC.

The chain joins TRBV4-3 to TRBJ1-1; D unclear. The CDR3 contains 20 residues. Germline V lookup: CDR1 LGHNA, CDR2 YSLEER. Between the trimmed V and J ends, which lost 1 base and 1 base, there was a span of 25 bases. CDR3 bases: TGCGCCAGCAGCCAAGGAATGTCCGAGGGCCTATCGATATGGAACACTGAAGCTTTCTTT. Translated, it gives CASSQGMSEGLSIWNTEAFF.

This chain links TRBV6-1 with TRBJ1-1; 7 bases map to TRBD1. Germline V lookup: CDR1 MNHNS, CDR2 SASEGT. There are 15 residues in the CDR3. Unmatched junction bases numbered 4, after V lost 3 bases and J lost 0 bases. CDR3 loop: CASSDRGLLNTEAFF. The DNA of the CDR3 is TGTGCCAGCAGTGATAGGGGGCTTTTGAACACTGAAGCTTTCTTT.

The CDR3: CASSSDPEGVWDEQYV. DNA for the CDR3: TGTGCCAGCAGTTCCGACCCTGAAGGGGTTTGGGACGAGCAGTACGTC. V usage is TRBV28 and J usage is TRBJ2-7, with D perhaps TRBD1 (5 bases). V was shortened by 4 bases and J by 5 bases, with 21 bases between the two germline ends. The germline gives CDR1 MDHEN, CDR2 SYDVKM. CDR3 length: 16 amino acids.

The chain joins TRBV7-9 to TRBJ1-3; 7 bases are a match to TRBD1. There are 17 residues in the CDR3. V was clipped by 1 base and J by 2 bases; unmatched bases: 8. The germline V gene encodes CDR1 SEHNR and CDR2 FQNEAQ (reference sequence). The CDR3 here is CASSLGAWTGPGNTIYF. DNA of the CDR3: TGTGCCAGCAGCTTAGGGGCCTGGACAGGTCCTGGAAACACCATATATTTT. Full variable domain (outside the CDR3, taken from reference TRBV7-9 and TRBJ1-3): DTGVSQNPRHKITKRGQNVTFRCDPISEHNRLYWYRQTLGQGPEFLTYFQNEAQLEKSRLLSDRFSAERPKGSFSTLEIQRTEQGDSAMYLCASSLGAWTGPGNTIYFGEGSWLTVV.

This sequence joins TRBV7-2 and TRBJ1-1; 8 bases are shared with TRBD1. Germline CDR1 and CDR2: SGHTA and FQGNSA. CDR3 length: 15 amino acids. J was trimmed by 0 bases and V by 4 bases; bases with no gene match: 4. The DNA of the CDR3 is TGTGCCAGCAGCTCCCGACAGGGGATGAACACTGAAGCTTTCTTT. Translation: CASSSRQGMNTEAFF.

CDR3 in DNA: TGTGCCAGCAGATCTACCCGGGGGGGGTACGAGCAGTACTTC. It encodes CASRSTRGGYEQYF. This chain joins TRBV6-5 and TRBJ2-7; 8 positions match TRBD2. V was pared by 6 bases and J by 4 bases, with 8 bases of the junction left unmatched. Germline V CDR1 and CDR2: MNHEY, SVGAGI. CDR3 length equals 14 residues.

The chain combines TRBV5-4 with TRBJ2-1, with TRBD2 as a possible D gene (7 bases). The CDR3 spans 16 residues. V shed 0 bases and J shed 3 bases, with 13 bases lying between them. Looked up from germline, CDR1 is SGHNT and CDR2 is YYREEE (reference sequence). The CDR3 loop is CASSLGEGDIYNEQFF. CDR3 coding DNA: TGTGCCAGCAGCTTGGGGGAGGGGGACATCTACAATGAGCAGTTCTTC.

The V call is TRBV5-1, the J call TRBJ2-1, with D tentatively TRBD2 (5 bases). The CDR3 runs 15 residues. Trimming took off 4 bases at V and 4 bases at J, with 15 bases between the two ends. Germline V lookup: CDR1 SGHRS, CDR2 YFSETQ. CDR3 DNA: TGCGCCAGCAGCCTCCTTAGCGACCAATACAATGAGCAGTTCTTC. Translated, it gives CASSLLSDQYNEQFF.

The rearrangement joins TRBV4-1 to TRBJ2-7; 8 bases agree with TRBD1. J was trimmed by 0 bases and V by 2 bases; bases with no gene match: 6. Germline CDR1 is MGHRA and CDR2 is YSYEKL. CDR3 length: 16 residues. The CDR3 DNA reads TGCGCCAGCAGCCAAATCCAGGGGGCTGACTCCTACGAGCAGTACGTC. Translating gives CASSQIQGADSYEQYV.

This chain uses TRBV19 with TRBJ2-6, with 10 positions matching TRBD1. V shed 8 bases, J shed 0 bases, and the junction held 4 bases outside the gene matches. This CDR3 has 16 residues. The germline gives CDR1 LNHDA, CDR2 SQIVND (reference sequence). The DNA of the CDR3 is TGTGCCAGTGAGACAGGGGGCCCCTCTGGGGCCAACGTCCTGACTTTC. This sequence encodes CASETGGPSGANVLTF. Filled out from reference TRBV19 and TRBJ2-6, the complete variable domain reads DGGITQSPKYLFRKEGQNVTLSCEQNLNHDAMYWYRQDPGQGLRLIYYSQIVNDFQKGDIAEGYSVSREKKESFPLTVTSAQKNPTAFYLCASETGGPSGANVLTFGAGSRLTVL.

This clone was observed a single time. The rearrangement links TRBV4-3 to TRBJ2-5; D remains ambiguous. CDR3 length equals 15 residues. Trimming removed 6 bases from V and 0 bases from J, with 14 bases in between. CDR1 LGHNA and CDR2 YSLEER come from the germline V gene. The DNA of the CDR3 is TGCGCCAGCAGTCAGGCGTGGGGATACCAAGAGACCCAGTACTTC. Protein product: CASSQAWGYQETQYF.

The rearrangement joins TRBV7-9 to TRBJ1-4; the D is unclear. Trimming stripped 4 bases from V and 8 bases from J, with 17 bases between. The CDR3 runs 15 residues. Germline values: CDR1 SEHNR, CDR2 FQNEAQ (reference sequence). Here the CDR3 DNA reads TGTGCCAGCAGCTCCACGGGGATTGGAGAAGAAAAACTGTTTTTT. Residues: CASSSTGIGEEKLFF.

The chain employs TRBV7-9 and TRBJ1-2; the match to TRBD1 covers 9 bases. With 5 bases clipped from V and 8 bases from J, the junction kept 12 bases outside the gene matches. This CDR3 region has 15 residues. Germline CDR1 SEHNR, CDR2 FQNEAQ (reference sequence). CDR3 sequence (DNA): TGTGCCAGCAGCCCGGGACAGGGTAGTATATTCGGCTACACCTTC. Translating gives CASSPGQGSIFGYTF. Looking up the rest from reference TRBV7-9 and TRBJ1-2 gives the full variable domain: DTGVSQNPRHKITKRGQNVTFRCDPISEHNRLYWYRQTLGQGPEFLTYFQNEAQLEKSRLLSDRFSAERPKGSFSTLEIQRTEQGDSAMYLCASSPGQGSIFGYTFGSGTRLTVV.

CDR3 loop: CASSGGLAGGNQETQYF. The CDR3 bases are TGCGCCAGCAGCGGGGGACTAGCGGGGGGGAACCAAGAGACCCAGTACTTC. This rearrangement joins TRBV5-1 to TRBJ2-5; 16 bases line up with TRBD2. This CDR3 contains 17 residues. V dropped 4 bases and J dropped 0; count of bases not matched to a gene: 3. Per the germline V gene, CDR1 is SGHRS and CDR2 is YFSETQ.

The chain links TRBV4-1 to TRBJ2-1; D may be TRBD1 or TRBD2 (5 bases each). Per the germline V gene, CDR1 is MGHRA and CDR2 is YSYEKL. The CDR3 has 15 residues. Trimming shortened V by 0 bases and J by 5 bases, and 11 bases separated the two germline ends. This CDR3 reads CASSQETGPHNEQFF. In nucleotides, the CDR3 is TGCGCCAGCAGCCAAGAGACGGGGCCCCACAATGAGCAGTTCTTC.

This clone was recorded a few times. In DNA form, the CDR3 reads TGTGCCAGCAGCCAAGACCGGGGGGATGGTAATGAGCAGTTCTTC. Translation gives CASSQDRGDGNEQFF. This sequence joins TRBV4-2 and TRBJ2-1, with TRBD2 matching over 7 bases. Trimming at V came to 0 bases and at J to 7 bases, leaving 6 bases not matched to a gene. This CDR3 is 15 amino acids long. Germline-derived CDR1 and CDR2 are LGHNA and YNFKEQ.

The chain joins TRBV28 to TRBJ2-3, with TRBD2 matching over 10 bases. Germline CDR1 reads MDHEN; CDR2 reads SYDVKM. The V and J ends lost 1 base and 4 bases, in that order; junction bases with no gene match: 5. The CDR3 consists of 16 residues. CDR3 coding DNA: TGTGCCAGCAGTTTATTTAGCGGGGGGCCGCCAGATACGCAGTATTTT. Encoded protein: CASSLFSGGPPDTQYF.

This clone came up once. Other DNA variants within this sample encode the same CDR3. The V gene is TRBV6-5, the J gene TRBJ1-4, with D perhaps matching TRBD1 (6 bases). There are 14 residues in the CDR3. Trimming stripped 6 bases from V and 8 bases from J, with 16 bases between. Germline V gene data show CDR1 as MNHEY and CDR2 as SVGAGI. CDR3 in DNA: TGTGCCAGCAGCTCGACAGGTCCTGACGAAAAACTGTTTTTT. Protein sequence: CASSSTGPDEKLFF.

This chain joins TRBV6-5 and TRBJ2-1; TRBD2 matches at 7 bases. Germline V CDR1 and CDR2: MNHEY, SVGAGI. CDR3 length equals 15 residues. The V segment lost 6 bases and the J segment 4 bases; nucleotides outside the gene matches: 9. DNA for the CDR3: TGTGCCAGCAGGTCTGGCGGGGGAGAGTACAATGAGCAGTTCTTC. Translated: CASRSGGGEYNEQFF.